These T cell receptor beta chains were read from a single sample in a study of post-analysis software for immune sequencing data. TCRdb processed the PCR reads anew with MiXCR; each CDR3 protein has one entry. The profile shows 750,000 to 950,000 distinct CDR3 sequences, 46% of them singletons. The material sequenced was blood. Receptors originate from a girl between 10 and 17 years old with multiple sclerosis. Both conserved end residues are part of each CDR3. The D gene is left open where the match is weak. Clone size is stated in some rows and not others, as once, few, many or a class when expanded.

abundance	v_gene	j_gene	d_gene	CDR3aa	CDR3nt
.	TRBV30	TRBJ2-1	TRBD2	CARSEAPAQRDYPYNEQFF	TGTGCCCGGAGTGAGGCCCCAGCACAGCGGGACTACCCGTACAATGAGCAGTTCTTC
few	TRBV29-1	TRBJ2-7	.	CSVESGRKSYEQYF	TGCAGCGTTGAATCGGGGCGGAAGTCCTACGAGCAGTACTTC
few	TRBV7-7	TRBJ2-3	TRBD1	CASSLGTGRDTQYF	TGTGCTAGCAGCTTAGGGACAGGGCGAGATACGCAGTATTTT
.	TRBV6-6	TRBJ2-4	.	CASRQLLTGIQYF	TGTGCCAGCCGACAGCTCCTAACCGGCATTCAGTACTTC
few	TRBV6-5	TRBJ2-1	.	CASRPIPGDEQFF	TGTGCCAGCAGACCCATACCCGGCGATGAGCAGTTCTTC
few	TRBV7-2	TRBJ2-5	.	CASSLGLAQDQETQYF	TGTGCCAGCAGCTTAGGGCTAGCGCAAGATCAAGAGACCCAGTACTTC
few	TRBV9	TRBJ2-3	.	CASSVDMAGGSTDTQYF	TGTGCCAGCAGCGTAGATATGGCAGGGGGGAGCACAGATACGCAGTATTTT
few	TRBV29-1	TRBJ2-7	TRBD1	CSAKTGTGGYEQYF	TGCAGCGCGAAGACCGGGACAGGGGGCTACGAGCAGTACTTC
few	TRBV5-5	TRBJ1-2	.	CASSSPVYGYGYTF	TGTGCCAGCAGCTCACCCGTTTACGGCTATGGCTACACCTTC
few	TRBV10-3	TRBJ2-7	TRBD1	CAISRTGADYEQYF	TGTGCCATCAGTCGGACAGGGGCCGATTACGAGCAGTACTTC
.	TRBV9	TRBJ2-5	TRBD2	CASSELAGYETQYF	TGTGCCAGCAGCGAGCTAGCGGGATATGAGACCCAGTACTTC
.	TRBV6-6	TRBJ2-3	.	CASSDEREYF	TGTGCCAGCAGCGACGAGCGGGAGTATTTT
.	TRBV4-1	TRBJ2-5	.	CASSQGLQRQGRETQYF	TGCGCCAGCAGCCAAGGGCTTCAGAGGCAGGGGCGAGAGACCCAGTACTTC
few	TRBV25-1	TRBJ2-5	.	CASSELGDPETQYF	TGTGCCAGCAGTGAATTGGGGGACCCGGAGACCCAGTACTTC
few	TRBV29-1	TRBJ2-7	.	CSVAAGLEQYF	TGCAGCGTCGCCGCGGGTCTCGAGCAGTACTTC
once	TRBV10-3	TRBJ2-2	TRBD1	CAISPRTGSTGELFF	TGTGCCATCAGTCCAAGGACAGGGAGCACCGGGGAGCTGTTTTTT
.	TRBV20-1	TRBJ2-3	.	CSATRAIGRKLGTDTQYF	TGCAGTGCGACGAGGGCTATCGGGCGGAAACTCGGCACAGATACGCAGTATTTT
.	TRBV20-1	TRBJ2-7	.	CSATDTYEQYF	TGCAGTGCTACGGACACCTACGAGCAGTACTTC
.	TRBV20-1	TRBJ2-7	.	CSARDRINYEQYF	TGCAGTGCGCGCGACAGAATAAACTACGAGCAGTACTTC
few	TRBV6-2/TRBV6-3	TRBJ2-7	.	CASSGGPLWDEQYF	TGTGCCAGCAGCGGAGGACCCCTTTGGGACGAGCAGTACTTC
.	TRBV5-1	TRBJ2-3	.	CASSLDVRVEGTQYF	TGCGCCAGCAGCTTGGATGTGCGGGTAGAGGGTACGCAGTATTTT
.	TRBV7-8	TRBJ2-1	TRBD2	CASSLGLPSGSSYNEQFF	TGTGCCAGCAGCTTAGGGCTCCCTAGCGGGAGCTCCTACAATGAGCAGTTCTTC
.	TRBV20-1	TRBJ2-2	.	CSARPPNTGELFF	TGCAGTGCTCGCCCTCCGAACACCGGGGAGCTGTTTTTT
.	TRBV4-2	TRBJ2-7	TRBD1	CASSQDLGVRGTSYEQYF	TGTGCCAGCAGCCAAGATCTCGGGGTCAGGGGGACCTCCTACGAGCAGTACTTC
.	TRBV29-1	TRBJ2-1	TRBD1	CSVEDRDRDYNEQFF	TGCAGCGTTGAAGATCGGGACAGAGACTACAATGAGCAGTTCTTC
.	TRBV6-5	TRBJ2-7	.	CASSYSLEGRYEQYF	TGTGCCAGCAGTTACTCCCTGGAAGGGAGGTACGAGCAGTACTTC
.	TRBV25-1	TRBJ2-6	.	CASSASVRSSGANVLTF	TGTGCCAGCAGTGCCAGCGTTCGGAGCTCTGGGGCCAACGTCCTGACTTTC
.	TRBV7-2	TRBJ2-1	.	CASSLLGLGEQFF	TGTGCCAGCAGCTTACTGGGTCTCGGTGAGCAGTTCTTC
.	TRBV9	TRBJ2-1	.	CASSVGAYNEQVF	TGTGCCAGCAGCGTTGGGGCGTACAATGAGCAGGTCTTC
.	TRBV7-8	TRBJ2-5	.	CASSLIVETQYF	TGTGCCAGCAGCTTAATAGTAGAGACCCAGTACTTC
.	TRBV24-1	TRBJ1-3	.	CATSDALGNTIYF	TGTGCCACCAGTGACGCCCTGGGAAACACCATATATTTT
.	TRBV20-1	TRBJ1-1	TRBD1	CSARGDRGAEAFF	TGCAGTGCTAGAGGCGACAGGGGCGCTGAAGCTTTCTTT
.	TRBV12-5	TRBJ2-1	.	CASGLVHEQFF	TGTGCTAGTGGTTTGGTTCATGAGCAGTTCTTC
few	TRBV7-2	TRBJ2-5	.	CASSPPSWETQYF	TGTGCCAGCAGCCCCCCTAGTTGGGAGACCCAGTACTTC
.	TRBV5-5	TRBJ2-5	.	CASSRDLLREAQYF	TGTGCCAGCAGCCGGGACTTGCTGCGAGAGGCCCAGTACTTC
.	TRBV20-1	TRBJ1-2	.	CSAPRRDNYGYTF	TGCAGTGCTCCCAGGAGAGACAACTATGGCTACACCTTC
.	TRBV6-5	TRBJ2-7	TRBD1	CASSYGQGASEQYF	TGTGCCAGCAGTTACGGACAGGGGGCGAGTGAGCAGTACTTC
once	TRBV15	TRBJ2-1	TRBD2	CATSARLATSSYNEQFF	TGTGCCACCAGCGCCCGACTAGCCACGAGCTCCTACAATGAGCAGTTCTTC
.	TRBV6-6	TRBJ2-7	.	CASWEDSTSYEQYF	TGTGCCAGCTGGGAGGACAGTACATCCTACGAGCAGTACTTC
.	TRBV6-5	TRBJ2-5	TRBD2	CASNTVAGQTETQYF	TGTGCCAGCAATACCGTAGCGGGGCAGACCGAGACCCAGTACTTC
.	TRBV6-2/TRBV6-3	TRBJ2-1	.	CASSYGDKGHYNEQFF	TGTGCCAGCAGTTACGGGGACAAAGGACACTACAATGAGCAGTTCTTC
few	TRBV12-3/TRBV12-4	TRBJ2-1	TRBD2	CASKTGTSGSDEQFF	TGTGCCAGCAAAACCGGGACTAGCGGGTCCGATGAGCAGTTCTTC
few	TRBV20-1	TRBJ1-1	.	CSARGDLNTEAFF	TGCAGTGCTAGAGGAGACCTAAACACTGAAGCTTTCTTT
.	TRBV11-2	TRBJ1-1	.	CASSQTGRLNTEAFF	TGTGCCAGCAGCCAAACAGGGCGCTTGAACACTGAAGCTTTCTTT
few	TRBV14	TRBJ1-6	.	CASSQKVGSYGSPLHF	TGTGCCAGCAGCCAAAAAGTCGGGTCCTACGGTTCACCCCTCCACTTT
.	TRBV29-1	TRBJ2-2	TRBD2	CSVGTSGIDTGELFF	TGCAGCGTGGGGACTAGCGGGATCGACACCGGGGAGCTGTTTTTT
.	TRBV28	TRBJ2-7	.	CASSLGTARPYEQYF	TGTGCCAGCAGTTTAGGTACAGCCCGTCCCTACGAGCAGTACTTC
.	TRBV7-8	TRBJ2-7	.	CASVGNSTYEQYF	TGTGCCAGCGTCGGAAACTCCACCTACGAGCAGTACTTC
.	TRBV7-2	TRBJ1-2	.	CASSRGGSYGYTF	TGTGCCAGCAGCCGAGGGGGTAGCTATGGCTACACCTTC
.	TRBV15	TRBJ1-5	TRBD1	CATSRERAGGVSNQPQHF	TGTGCCACCAGCAGAGAACGGGCAGGGGGCGTAAGCAATCAGCCCCAGCATTTT
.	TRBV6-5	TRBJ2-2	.	CASSWGQNTGELFF	TGTGCCAGCAGTTGGGGACAGAACACCGGGGAGCTGTTTTTT
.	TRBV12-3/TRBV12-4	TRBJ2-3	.	CASDSFLTDTQYF	TGTGCCAGCGATTCCTTTCTCACAGATACGCAGTATTTT
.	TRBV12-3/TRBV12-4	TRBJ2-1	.	CASSFLGEVGSYNEQFF	TGTGCCAGCAGTTTCCTGGGAGAGGTTGGCTCCTACAATGAGCAGTTCTTC
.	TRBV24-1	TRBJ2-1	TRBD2	CATSDRTSLYNEQFF	TGTGCCACCAGTGACCGGACTAGCCTTTACAATGAGCAGTTCTTC
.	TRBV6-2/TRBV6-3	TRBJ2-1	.	CASSYSKASHQQFF	TGTGCCAGCAGTTACTCGAAGGCCAGCCACCAGCAGTTCTTC
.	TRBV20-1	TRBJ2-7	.	CSARAPDGPYEQYF	TGCAGTGCTAGAGCTCCGGACGGTCCCTACGAGCAGTACTTC
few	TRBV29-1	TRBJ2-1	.	CSVCRGGYNEQFF	TGCAGCGTTTGCCGAGGCGGGTACAATGAGCAGTTCTTC
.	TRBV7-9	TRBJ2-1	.	CASDAGAAYPSYNEQFF	TGTGCCAGCGACGCCGGGGCAGCCTACCCCTCCTACAATGAGCAGTTCTTC